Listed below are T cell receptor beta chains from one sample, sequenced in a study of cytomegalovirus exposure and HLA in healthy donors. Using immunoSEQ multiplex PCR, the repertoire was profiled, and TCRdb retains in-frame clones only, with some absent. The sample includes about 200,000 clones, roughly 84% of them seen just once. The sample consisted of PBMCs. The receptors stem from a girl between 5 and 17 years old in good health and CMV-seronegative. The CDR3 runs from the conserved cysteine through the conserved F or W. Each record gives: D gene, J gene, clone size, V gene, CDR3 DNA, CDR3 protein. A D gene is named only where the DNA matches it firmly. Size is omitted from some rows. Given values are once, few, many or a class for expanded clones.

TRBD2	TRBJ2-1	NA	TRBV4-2	TGTGCCAGCAGCCAAGTCGAGCGGGAAGGGGACAATGAGCAGTTCTTC	CASSQVEREGDNEQFF
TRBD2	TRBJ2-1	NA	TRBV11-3	TGTGCCAGCAGCCAAGGACTAGAATACAATGAGCAGTTCTTC	CASSQGLEYNEQFF
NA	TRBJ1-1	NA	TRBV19	TGTGCCAGTAGTCCCGGGAGGGGAACATCTTTCTTT	CASSPGRGTSFF
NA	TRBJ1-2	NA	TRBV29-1	TGCAGCGTTGCCTTACCCCTCCAGGGGAAAAACTATGGCTACACCTTC	CSVALPLQGKNYGYTF
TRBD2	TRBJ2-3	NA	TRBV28	TGTGCCAGCAGCCAAGGCGGACTAGCGGGACGCACAGATACGCAGTATTTT	CASSQGGLAGRTDTQYF
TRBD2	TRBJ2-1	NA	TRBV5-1	TGCGCCAGCAGCCTTCCCCGGGGGGGGGACAATGAGCAGTTCTTC	CASSLPRGGDNEQFF
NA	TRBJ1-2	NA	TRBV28	TGTGCCAGCAACATAGACAGCCTAGCTAACTATGGCTACACCTTC	CASNIDSLANYGYTF
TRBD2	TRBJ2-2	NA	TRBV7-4	TGTGCCAGCAGCTTAGTTGGGGAGGGGACCGGGGAGCTGTTTTTT	CASSLVGEGTGELFF
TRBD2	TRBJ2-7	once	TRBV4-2	TGTGCCAGCCCCCCCCTTAGCGGGAGAGGCTACGAGCAGTACTTC	CASPPLSGRGYEQYF
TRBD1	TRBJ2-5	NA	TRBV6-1	TGTGCCAGCACTGGGACAGGGGGCTATGAAGAGCAGTACTTC	CASTGTGGYEEQYF